This passage covers 27 T cell receptor beta chains from one sample sequenced in a study of a mutant IDH1 vaccine in newly diagnosed glioma. Sequencing used immunoSEQ multiplex PCR; TCRdb keeps in-frame clones, though not all of them. The table has 20,000 to 25,000 clones, around 85% seen once. Time point described: baseline, week 1 (first vaccination visit). Treatment: pre-vaccination baseline after standard-of-care therapy. The sequences come from PBMCs, collected from a glioma patient treated with radiotherapy, temozolomide or both. The receptor source for this set is a man aged 40-49 years with glioma.

V is TRBV4-1 and J is TRBJ1-4; the D gene is possibly TRBD1 (5 bases). Germline-derived CDR1 and CDR2 are MGHRA and YSYEKL. CDR3 size: 15 residues. The germline V and J ends were trimmed by 2 bases and 7 bases, with 14 bases remaining between them. DNA for the CDR3: TGCGCCAGCAGCCAATGGGCTCGGACAAGTGAAAAACTGTTTTTT. Translating it yields CASSQWARTSEKLFF.

The chain uses TRBV30 and TRBJ2-2; D uncertain. Germline CDR1 is GTSNPN and CDR2 is SVGIG (reference sequence). The CDR3 covers 13 residues. V was trimmed by 0 bases and J by 8 bases, leaving 10 bases between them. The CDR3 spells CAWSVGFGGELFF. The DNA for the CDR3 is TGTGCCTGGAGTGTAGGTTTTGGGGGGGAGCTGTTTTTT.

This chain uses TRBV4-1 with TRBJ2-3; 7 positions match TRBD1. Trimming cost V 3 bases and J 1 base; bases outside gene matches: 7. Germline lookup yields CDR1 MGHRA and CDR2 YSYEKL. The CDR3 is made up of 16 amino acids. DNA of the CDR3: TGCGCCAGCAGCCAGAAGACAGGGAAAGGCACAGATACGCAGTATTTT. Its translation: CASSQKTGKGTDTQYF.

The chain combines TRBV14 with TRBJ2-1, with 12 bases matching TRBD2. Germline trimming cut 4 bases from V and 10 bases from J; bases unmatched to any gene: 11. This CDR3 is built from 16 residues. Germline CDR1 and CDR2: SGHDN and FVKESK. The CDR3, as DNA: TGTGCCAGCAGCCCCTTCGCTAGCGGGAGGGCCCGAGAGCAGTTCTTC. Translating gives CASSPFASGRAREQFF.

The rearrangement uses TRBV5-1 and TRBJ2-1; D tentatively reads TRBD1 or TRBD2 (7 bases each). V lost 2 bases and J lost 5, with 11 bases in between. CDR3 length: 14 residues. The germline gives CDR1 SGHRS, CDR2 YFSETQ. The CDR3: CASSFRGGDNEQFF. DNA of the CDR3: TGCGCCAGCAGCTTCAGGGGGGGGGACAATGAGCAGTTCTTC.

The V gene is TRBV2, the J gene TRBJ2-7; 7 positions match TRBD1. CDR1 is SNHLY and CDR2 is FYNNEI in the germline V gene. V shed 7 bases, J shed 0 bases, and the junction held 6 bases outside the gene matches. CDR3 size: 14 residues. CDR3 DNA sequence: TGTGCCAGCAAAAAACAGGGGTCCTCCTACGAGCAGTACGTC. It encodes CASKKQGSSYEQYV.

A few counts support this clone. This chain uses TRBV5-6 with TRBJ2-7; 8 bases are a match to TRBD2. V trimming: 0 bases; J trimming: 4 bases; junction bases outside the gene matches: 6. The CDR3 runs to 15 residues. Germline CDR1 is SGHDT and CDR2 is YYEEEE. The CDR3 loop reads CASSLVAGYSYEQYF. The CDR3 DNA is TGTGCCAGCAGCTTGGTAGCGGGGTACAGTTACGAGCAGTACTTC.

This chain links TRBV5-4 with TRBJ2-1; 7 nucleotides agree with TRBD2. V lost 4 bases to trimming and J lost 4 bases; unmatched junction nucleotides: 17. This CDR3 is 18 amino acids long. Germline V lookup: CDR1 SGHNT, CDR2 YYREEE (reference sequence). CDR3 residues: CASSPGGLLSSGYNEQFF. The DNA of the CDR3 is TGTGCCAGCAGCCCGGGCGGGCTTCTGTCTAGCGGTTACAATGAGCAGTTCTTC.

The gene calls are TRBV2 and TRBJ1-4; D is uncertain. The CDR3 loop spans 19 amino acids. V dropped 6 bases and J dropped 7 bases, with 30 bases sitting between them. Germline loops: CDR1 SNHLY, CDR2 FYNNEI. CDR3 DNA sequence: TGTGCCAGCAGGTTAGGGAACCTACGTGGGCCAACCTCGGGTGAAAAACTGTTTTTT. Translation: CASRLGNLRGPTSGEKLFF.

This clone has a single count. The rearrangement uses TRBV4-2 and TRBJ2-2; 13 bases align to TRBD2. V lost 4 bases, J lost 5 bases, and 7 bases stayed unmatched. Per the germline V gene, CDR1 is LGHNA and CDR2 is YNFKEQ. The CDR3 extends over 17 amino acids. CDR3 protein: CASSPRLAGGGTGELFF. In DNA form, the CDR3 reads TGTGCCAGCAGCCCTAGACTAGCGGGAGGTGGGACCGGGGAGCTGTTTTTT.

V gene TRBV5-4 combines with J gene TRBJ2-2; D is unclear. The CDR3 sequence is 12 residues long. V was clipped by 3 bases and J by 2 bases, with 2 bases between them. CDR1 is SGHNT and CDR2 is YYREEE in the germline V gene (reference sequence). DNA of the CDR3: TGTGCCAGCAGCTCTAACACCGGGGAGCTGTTTTTT. Amino acids: CASSSNTGELFF. Together with reference TRBV5-4 and TRBJ2-2, the CDR3 gives the full variable domain: ETGVTQSPTHLIKTRGQQVTLRCSSQSGHNTVSWYQQALGQGPQFIFQYYREEENGRGNFPPRFSGLQFPNYSSELNVNALELDDSALYLCASSSNTGELFFGEGSRLTVL.

The chain carries TRBV5-1 and TRBJ2-2, with 9 bases matching TRBD2. The germline V gene has CDR1 SGHRS and CDR2 YFSETQ. The CDR3 contains 17 residues. The junction had 6 bases not matched to a gene; V was cut back by 0 bases and J by 3 bases. CDR3 region: CASSLAGLAGYTGELFF. As DNA, the CDR3 is TGCGCCAGCAGCTTGGCGGGCCTAGCGGGATACACCGGGGAGCTGTTTTTT.

The chain is built from TRBV6-1 and TRBJ1-5; D unclear. The V end lost 8 bases, the J end lost 11 bases, and 19 bases lay between the germline ends. This CDR3 comprises 13 residues. The germline CDR1 and CDR2 sequences are MNHNS and SASEGT. This CDR3 is CASFRTPGESQHF. CDR3 in DNA: TGTGCCAGCTTTCGGACGCCGGGCGAGTCCCAGCATTTT.

This rearrangement joins TRBV5-1 to TRBJ2-1; TRBD1 is a possible D gene (5 bases). Germline V gene data show CDR1 as SGHRS and CDR2 as YFSETQ. This CDR3 region has 13 residues. Between the trimmed V and J ends, which lost 0 bases and 6 bases, there was a span of 7 bases. The CDR3 DNA is TGCGCCAGCAGCTTGGAGGGGATCAATGAGCAGTTCTTC. As protein: CASSLEGINEQFF.

This chain connects TRBV25-1 to TRBJ2-7, with TRBD1 identical over 7 bases. The CDR3 is 15 amino acids. Trimming removed 2 bases from V and 3 bases from J; junction bases left unmatched: 7. Germline V gene data show CDR1 as MGHDK and CDR2 as SYGVNS. The chain's CDR3 is CASSEPGQALYEQYF. The CDR3 DNA follows: TGTGCCAGCAGTGAACCCGGACAGGCACTCTACGAGCAGTACTTC.

This chain joins TRBV5-4 and TRBJ1-1, with 7 bases that match TRBD1. The CDR3 is 12 amino acids. Per the germline V gene, CDR1 is SGHNT and CDR2 is YYREEE (reference sequence). V lost 4 bases, J lost 5 bases, and 2 bases stayed unmatched. The CDR3 reads CASSQGQTEAFF. CDR3 coding DNA: TGTGCCAGCAGCCAGGGACAGACTGAAGCTTTCTTT.

This clone was recorded only once. The chain joins TRBV4-1 to TRBJ2-2, with 11 bases lining up with TRBD2. Germline loops: CDR1 MGHRA, CDR2 YSYEKL. CDR3 size: 17 residues. The trim removed 3 bases at V and 5 bases at J, leaving 8 bases unmatched. The CDR3 here is CASSQAASGGRTGELFF. CDR3 sequence (DNA): TGCGCCAGCAGCCAGGCGGCTAGCGGGGGGCGGACCGGGGAGCTGTTTTTT.

The chain links TRBV29-1 to TRBJ1-1, with D perhaps matching TRBD1 (6 bases). Germline CDR1 reads SQVTM; CDR2 reads ANQGSEA. The CDR3 has 13 amino acids. Deletions cut 7 bases from V and 4 bases from J, with 16 bases between. Here the CDR3 DNA reads TGCAGCGGCGAAACAGGGCTAAGCACTGAAGCTTTCTTT. The encoded protein is CSGETGLSTEAFF.

The chain has TRBV6-1 and TRBJ1-2, with TRBD1 as a possible D gene (6 bases). The CDR3 length is 15 residues. Germline-derived CDR1 and CDR2 are MNHNS and SASEGT. The ends were cut back, 3 bases at V and 4 bases at J, with 15 bases in the middle. The CDR3 reads CASSEFKGGAYGYTF. The CDR3, as DNA: TGTGCCAGCAGTGAGTTTAAGGGGGGGGCCTATGGCTACACCTTC.

This chain connects TRBV5-4 to TRBJ2-7, with D perhaps TRBD1 or TRBD2 (5 bases each). CDR1 is SGHNT, CDR2 YYREEE, per germline (reference sequence). The CDR3 extends over 13 amino acids. V lost 9 bases to trimming and J lost 0 bases, with 13 bases between them. The CDR3 is CATRGWVSYEQYF. CDR3 nucleotide sequence: TGTGCCACCCGGGGCTGGGTCTCCTACGAGCAGTACTTC.

CDR3 in DNA: TGCGCCAGCAGCTACGAACAGGGAACTGAAGCTTTCTTT. It codes for CASSYEQGTEAFF. V usage is TRBV4-1 and J usage is TRBJ1-1; tentatively, D is TRBD1 (6 bases). V was clipped by 5 bases and J by 5 bases, with 12 bases between them. CDR3 length equals 13 residues. Germline V gene sequence: CDR1 MGHRA, CDR2 YSYEKL.

Of note for this clone: At one end the junction does not follow the germline gene, possibly because of a read error. The J gene is TRBJ2-7, the V gene TRBV25-1; D may be TRBD1 (5 bases). Germline CDR1 is MGHDK and CDR2 is SYGVNS. The CDR3 spans 11 residues. CDR3 DNA: TGTGCCTGCAGGGTGTGTTACGAGCAGTACTTC. Translation: CACRVCYEQYF.

A single count supports this clone. The J gene is TRBJ2-2, the V gene TRBV10-2, with 8 bases that match TRBD1. Germline values: CDR1 WSHSY, CDR2 SAAADI. V gave up 5 bases and J gave up 3 bases; unmatched junction bases: 8. CDR3 size: 16 residues. The CDR3 coding sequence is TGCGCCAGCAGTCCCAACAGGGGGATTGACACCGGGGAGCTGTTTTTT. Translation gives CASSPNRGIDTGELFF.

V is TRBV2 and J is TRBJ1-1; 9 bases map to TRBD1. Germline values: CDR1 SNHLY, CDR2 FYNNEI. The CDR3 has 13 residues. The junction had 1 base not matched to a gene; V was cut back by 5 bases and J by 3 bases. Here the CDR3 reads CASSRDRDTEAFF. DNA for the CDR3: TGTGCCAGCAGTAGGGACAGGGACACTGAAGCTTTCTTT.

The genes are TRBV7-2 and TRBJ2-3; no firm D call. The CDR3 contains 13 residues. V was clipped by 6 bases and J by 2 bases, with 9 bases between them. The germline V gene has CDR1 SGHTA and CDR2 FQGNSA. The CDR3 protein is CASRSSSTDTQYF. In DNA form, the CDR3 reads TGTGCCAGCAGGTCATCTTCCACAGATACGCAGTATTTT.

The chain joins TRBV29-1 to TRBJ2-2; D gene ambiguous. Germline V lookup: CDR1 SQVTM, CDR2 ANQGSEA. V was clipped by 0 bases and J by 0 bases, with 8 bases between them. The CDR3 contains 15 residues. The DNA of the CDR3 is TGCAGCGTTGAAGATTGGACCGCGAACACCGGGGAGCTGTTTTTT. Its translation is CSVEDWTANTGELFF.

The chain joins TRBV19 to TRBJ2-2; 11 nucleotides align to TRBD2. CDR3 length equals 17 residues. Germline trimming cut 5 bases from V and 7 bases from J; bases unmatched to any gene: 12. The germline CDR1 and CDR2 sequences are LNHDA and SQIVND (reference sequence). DNA of the CDR3: TGTGCCAGTAGTGCCTCCGGGACTAGCGGACCGCGCGGGGAGCTGTTTTTT. The encoded protein is CASSASGTSGPRGELFF. The full variable domain, in which reference TRBV19 and TRBJ2-2 provide the parts outside the CDR3, is DGGITQSPKYLFRKEGQNVTLSCEQNLNHDAMYWYRQDPGQGLRLIYYSQIVNDFQKGDIAEGYSVSREKKESFPLTVTSAQKNPTAFYLCASSASGTSGPRGELFFGEGSRLTVL.